The clone carrying this T cell receptor beta chain was seen more than once but under ten times. Antigen unknown. These data originate in a study of T cell repertoires in cytomegalovirus infection. The study's findings and limits: Dominating the ex vivo response were HLA-C-restricted CMV-specific TCR beta clonotypes.

MiXCR, applied by TCRdb to the reads, yields one record per CDR3 protein. The sample records approximately 1,000,000 distinct CDR3 sequences, approximately 33% being singletons. The CDR3 runs to 15 residues. V was shortened by 2 bases and J by 0 bases, with 10 bases between the two germline ends. Germline CDR1 MNHEY, CDR2 SVGAGI. The chain is built from TRBV6-5 and TRBJ1-1; a weak D match, TRBD1 (6 bases). The sample consisted of cultured CD8+ T cells from PBMCs, taken from culture after CMV antigen stimulation. The sequence was collected from a human donor in good health (CMV status not recorded). Some clones in this sample may be carry-over from other donors' samples. The CDR3 protein is CASSYEDRLNTEAFF. Here the CDR3 DNA reads TGTGCCAGCAGTTACGAGGACAGACTGAACACTGAAGCTTTCTTT.